A selection of T cell receptor beta chains follows, all from one sample in a study of T cells in Graves' hyperthyroidism and ophthalmopathy. TCRdb itself ran the multiplex PCR reads through MiXCR, one entry per CDR3 protein. The sample lists under 800,000 distinct CDR3 sequences, less than 15% occurring once. The source material was blood. All receptors derive from a woman younger than 30 with Graves' hyperthyroidism. Both conserved end residues are trimmed from each CDR3. A D gene is named only where the DNA matches it firmly. Clone sizes are given selectively: once, few, many, or a class where the clone is expanded.

clone_size: few; d_call: TRBD1; v_call: TRBV6-2/TRBV6-3; cdr3_aa: ASRLGQGEQY
clone_size: NA; d_call: NA; v_call: TRBV6-4; cdr3_aa: ASSMGRPDYNEQF
clone_size: many; d_call: NA; v_call: TRBV27; cdr3_aa: ASRRLGGGSPLH
clone_size: NA; d_call: TRBD2; v_call: TRBV2; cdr3_aa: ASKAGVDEQF
clone_size: NA; d_call: NA; v_call: TRBV30; cdr3_aa: AWSHKYSGANALT
clone_size: many; d_call: NA; v_call: TRBV18; cdr3_aa: ASSEKDYGDSSPLH
clone_size: many; d_call: NA; v_call: TRBV7-2; cdr3_aa: ASRPGRVTYNEQF
clone_size: many; d_call: NA; v_call: TRBV12-3/TRBV12-4; cdr3_aa: ASSLVLYGYT
clone_size: NA; d_call: NA; v_call: TRBV12-3/TRBV12-4; cdr3_aa: ASSYTWDTNEKLF
clone_size: many; d_call: TRBD1; v_call: TRBV28; cdr3_aa: ASSHMILGQGDSYEQY
clone_size: many; d_call: TRBD1; v_call: TRBV29-1; cdr3_aa: SVRPGTAKNYGYT
clone_size: many; d_call: NA; v_call: TRBV13; cdr3_aa: ASSFAGVVSNTEAF
clone_size: few; d_call: TRBD2; v_call: TRBV2; cdr3_aa: ASIREGLLSAGANVLT
clone_size: many; d_call: TRBD1; v_call: TRBV16; cdr3_aa: ASSQRTGMSAYEQY
clone_size: few; d_call: NA; v_call: TRBV24-1; cdr3_aa: ATSDPRRANTGEPF